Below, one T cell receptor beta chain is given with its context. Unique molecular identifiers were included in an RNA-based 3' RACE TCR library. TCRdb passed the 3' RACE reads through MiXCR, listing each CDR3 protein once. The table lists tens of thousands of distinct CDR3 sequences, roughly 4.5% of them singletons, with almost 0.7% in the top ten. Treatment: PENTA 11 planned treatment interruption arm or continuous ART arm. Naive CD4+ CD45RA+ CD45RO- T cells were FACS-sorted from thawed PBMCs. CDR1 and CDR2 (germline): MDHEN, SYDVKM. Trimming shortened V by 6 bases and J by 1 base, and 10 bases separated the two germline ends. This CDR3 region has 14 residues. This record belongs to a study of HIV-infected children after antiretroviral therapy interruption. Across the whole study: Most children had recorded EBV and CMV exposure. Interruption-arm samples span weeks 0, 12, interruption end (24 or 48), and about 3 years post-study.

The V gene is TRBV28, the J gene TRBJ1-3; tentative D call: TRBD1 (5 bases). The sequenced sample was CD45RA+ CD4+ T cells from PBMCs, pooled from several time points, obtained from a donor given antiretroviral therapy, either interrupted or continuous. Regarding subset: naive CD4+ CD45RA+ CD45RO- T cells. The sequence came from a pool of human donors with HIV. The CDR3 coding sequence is TGTGCCAGCAGATTACAGGCGTCTGGAAACACCATATATTTT. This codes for CASRLQASGNTIYF.